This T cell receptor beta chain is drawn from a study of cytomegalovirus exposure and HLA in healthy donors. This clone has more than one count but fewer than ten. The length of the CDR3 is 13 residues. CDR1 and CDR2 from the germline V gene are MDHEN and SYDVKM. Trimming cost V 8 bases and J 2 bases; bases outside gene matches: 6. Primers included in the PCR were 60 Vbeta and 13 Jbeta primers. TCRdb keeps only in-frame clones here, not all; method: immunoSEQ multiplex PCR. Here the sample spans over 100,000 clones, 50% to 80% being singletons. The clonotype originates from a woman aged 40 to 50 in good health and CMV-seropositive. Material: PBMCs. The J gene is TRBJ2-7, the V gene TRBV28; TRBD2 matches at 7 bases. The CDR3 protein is CASLRGVPYEQYF. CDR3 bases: TGTGCCAGCCTCCGGGGGGTTCCCTACGAGCAGTACTTC.